Each of the 27 T cell receptor beta chains below was sequenced from the same sample in a study of CD8 T cells in ankylosing spondylitis. Each CDR3 protein gets one entry after TCRdb re-called the 5' RACE reads with MiXCR. The sample holds about 240,000 distinct CDR3 sequences, approximately 12% seen once. The sequenced sample consisted of blood, either unsorted or a sorted T cell fraction (not recorded which). The origin of the receptors is a male donor with ankylosing spondylitis or in good health (not recorded which).

This clonotype has a handful of counts. The gene calls are TRBV5-1 and TRBJ1-1; possibly TRBD1 for D (6 bases). Trimming cost V 6 bases and J 1 base, with 13 bases left between them. CDR1 and CDR2 (germline): SGHRS, YFSETQ. This CDR3 spans 14 amino acids. The CDR3 nucleotides are TGCGCCAGCACATCCCGGGACAAGAACACTGAAGCTTTCTTT. As protein: CASTSRDKNTEAFF.

Many counts were recorded for this clonotype. CDR3 sequence (DNA): TGTGCCAGCAGTACCGCGGGGACAACCTTAGCCAAAAACATTCAGTACTTC. Amino acid sequence: CASSTAGTTLAKNIQYF. The chain carries TRBV28 and TRBJ2-4; D is tentatively TRBD1 or TRBD2 (6 bases each). Germline lookup yields CDR1 MDHEN and CDR2 SYDVKM. V was clipped by 5 bases and J by 0 bases, with 17 bases between them. The CDR3 is 17 residues long.

This clonotype was seen many times. The chain couples TRBV28 to TRBJ2-7; the match to TRBD2 covers 9 bases. This CDR3 region has 15 residues. Germline loops: CDR1 MDHEN, CDR2 SYDVKM. V trimming: 3 bases; J trimming: 5 bases; junction bases outside the gene matches: 8. This chain's CDR3 is CASSLAGGPLNEQYF. As DNA, the CDR3 is TGTGCCAGCAGTTTGGCGGGGGGGCCTCTAAACGAGCAGTACTTC. The full variable domain, its missing parts supplied by reference TRBV28 and TRBJ2-7, is DVKVTQSSRYLVKRTGEKVFLECVQDMDHENMFWYRQDPGLGLRLIYFSYDVKMKEKGDIPEGYSVSREKKERFSLILESASTNQTSMYLCASSLAGGPLNEQYFGPGTRLTVT.

This clonotype was counted ten times or more. V and J are TRBV5-1 and TRBJ2-1; 11 bases align to TRBD1. Per the germline V gene, CDR1 is SGHRS and CDR2 is YFSETQ. This CDR3 is built from 16 residues. Trimming took 0 bases from V and 4 from J; bases not matched to a gene: 3. The CDR3: CASSLGTGGLYNEQFF. The CDR3 nucleotides read TGCGCCAGCAGCTTGGGGACAGGGGGCCTATACAATGAGCAGTTCTTC. The whole variable domain, remainder taken from reference TRBV5-1 and TRBJ2-1, is KAGVTQTPRYLIKTRGQQVTLSCSPISGHRSVSWYQQTPGQGLQFLFEYFSETQRNKGNFPGRFSGRQFSNSRSEMNVSTLELGDSALYLCASSLGTGGLYNEQFFGPGTRLTVL.

This clonotype was detected ten times or more. The V and J genes are TRBV5-1 and TRBJ1-2, with D uncertain. The germline gives CDR1 SGHRS, CDR2 YFSETQ. V lost 7 bases, J lost 4 bases, and 14 bases lay in between. This CDR3 spans 13 amino acids. The DNA of the CDR3 is TGCGCCAGCGGAGGGAGACGAGGCTATGGCTACACCTTC. Amino acid sequence: CASGGRRGYGYTF.

This clonotype has ten or more counts. The V call is TRBV4-1, the J call TRBJ2-5; D is uncertain. In germline, CDR1 is MGHRA, CDR2 YSYEKL. CDR3 length: 16 amino acids. V shed 0 bases and J shed 6 bases, with 17 bases lying between them. The CDR3: CASSQDETHRLKTQYF. The CDR3 DNA is TGCGCCAGCAGCCAAGATGAAACCCACCGATTAAAGACCCAGTACTTC.

This clonotype was observed many times. This chain links TRBV29-1 with TRBJ2-1; 7 bases match TRBD1. Trimming at V came to 7 bases and at J to 5 bases, leaving 5 bases not matched to a gene. This CDR3 region has 12 residues. Germline V gene sequence: CDR1 SQVTM, CDR2 ANQGSEA. The CDR3 region is CSAGDRDNEQFF. As DNA, the CDR3 is TGCAGCGCCGGGGACAGAGACAATGAGCAGTTCTTC.

This clonotype appeared many times. The chain recombines TRBV6-5 with TRBJ2-7, with a possible D match to TRBD2 (5 bases). The CDR3 runs to 14 residues. Germline values: CDR1 MNHEY, CDR2 SVGAGI. Between the trimmed V and J ends, which lost 0 bases and 2 bases, there was a span of 8 bases. The CDR3 region has the DNA TGTGCCAGCAGTTACTCACTAGAGGCCTACGAGCAGTACTTC. Protein: CASSYSLEAYEQYF.

This clonotype was recorded a few times. An end of the junction does not agree with germline; a read error may underlie this. This chain connects TRBV20-1 to TRBJ2-3; the match to TRBD1 covers 8 bases. CDR1 and CDR2 from the germline V gene are DFQATT and SNEGSKA (reference sequence). The CDR3 consists of 19 residues. CDR3 DNA sequence: TGCTGTGCTAGAGATTTGGAAGCGTTTACAGGGGGGTTGGCAGATACGCAGTATTTT. It translates to CCARDLEAFTGGLADTQYF.

The CDR3 DNA reads TGTGCCACTTCTACTTCGAGTGAGAATTCACCCCTCCACTTT. Translated, it gives CATSTSSENSPLHF. The V gene is TRBV15, the J gene TRBJ1-6; D is unresolved. Germline assignment: CDR1 LNHNV and CDR2 YYDKDF (reference sequence). V gave up 9 bases and J gave up 7 bases, with 16 bases separating them. This CDR3 is 14 amino acids long.

This clonotype has at least ten counts. The rearrangement uses TRBV10-2 and TRBJ2-1, with 8 positions matching TRBD1. This CDR3 contains 14 residues. From germline, CDR1 is WSHSY and CDR2 SAAADI. J lost 4 bases, V lost 7 bases, and 6 bases had no gene match. The CDR3 here is CASNDRGPYNEQFF. For the CDR3, the DNA is TGCGCCAGCAACGACAGGGGCCCTTACAATGAGCAGTTCTTC.

This clonotype was observed many times. The chain carries TRBV7-8 and TRBJ2-7, with D maybe TRBD2 (6 bases). CDR3 length: 14 residues. V dropped 1 base and J dropped 4 bases, with 11 bases sitting between them. Germline lookup yields CDR1 SGHVS and CDR2 FQNEAQ. CDR3 nucleotide sequence: TGTGCCAGCAGCTTAGACTCGGGGAGGTACGAGCAGTACTTC. Translated, it gives CASSLDSGRYEQYF.

The rearrangement uses TRBV2 and TRBJ2-5; 12 nucleotides agree with TRBD2. This CDR3 spans 16 amino acids. The germline V gene has CDR1 SNHLY and CDR2 FYNNEI. V dropped 6 bases and J dropped 5; count of bases not matched to a gene: 10. CDR3 protein: CASRDRTSGTVETQYF. The CDR3 nucleotides read TGTGCCAGCAGGGACAGGACTAGCGGGACTGTCGAGACCCAGTACTTC.

This clonotype was seen more than once but under ten times. The genes are TRBV5-5 and TRBJ1-2; D not resolved. This CDR3 is built from 14 residues. The germline V gene encodes CDR1 SGHKS and CDR2 YYEKEE (reference sequence). Trimming removed 0 bases at V and 2 bases at J, with 8 bases between. The CDR3, as DNA: TGTGCCAGCAGCTTGGCGGACCAAAACTATGGCTACACCTTC. Encoded protein: CASSLADQNYGYTF.

This clonotype came up many times. J is TRBJ1-2 and V is TRBV20-1, with D perhaps TRBD1 (6 bases). The CDR3 has 15 amino acids. Between the trimmed V and J ends, which lost 7 bases and 2 bases, there was a span of 20 bases. Germline CDR1 and CDR2: DFQATT and SNEGSKA (reference sequence). In nucleotides, the CDR3 is TGCAGTGGGAACCCATCGGGGGGGGCCAACTATGGCTACACCTTC. As protein: CSGNPSGGANYGYTF.

The V call is TRBV2, the J call TRBJ1-2; no reliable D call. This CDR3 has 15 residues. The germline V gene encodes CDR1 SNHLY and CDR2 FYNNEI. The V gene lost 1 base and the J gene lost 0 bases, with 9 bases spanning the gap. CDR3: CASSEVGRANYGYTF. The CDR3, as DNA: TGTGCCAGCAGTGAAGTTGGCAGAGCTAACTATGGCTACACCTTC.

Ten or more counts support this clonotype. This chain links TRBV7-8 with TRBJ2-3; weak D call: TRBD2 (7 bases). From germline, CDR1 is SGHVS and CDR2 FQNEAQ. The germline V and J ends were trimmed by 3 bases and 0 bases, with 16 bases remaining between them. The CDR3 runs 17 residues. The CDR3: CASSFTGTTSSTDTQYF. The DNA for the CDR3 is TGTGCCAGCAGCTTTACAGGGACTACATCGAGCACAGATACGCAGTATTTT.

This clonotype was recorded many times. The chain joins TRBV11-2 to TRBJ2-3; a weak D match, TRBD2 (6 bases). The CDR3 extends over 14 amino acids. The germline V and J ends were trimmed by 4 bases and 3 bases, with 11 bases remaining between them. The germline V gene encodes CDR1 SGHAT and CDR2 FQNNGV. CDR3 region: CASSSSLATDTQYF. The CDR3 region has the DNA TGTGCCAGCAGCTCCTCCCTAGCGACAGATACGCAGTATTTT.

V and J are TRBV5-1 and TRBJ2-7; D gene ambiguous. Germline assignment: CDR1 SGHRS and CDR2 YFSETQ. The CDR3 loop spans 13 amino acids. The V end was cut by 0 bases, the J end by 6 bases, with 10 bases between. CDR3 DNA sequence: TGCGCCAGCAGCTTGGTAACCCGTGGCGAGCAGTACTTC. This codes for CASSLVTRGEQYF.

This clonotype was found a few times. V gene TRBV20-1 combines with J gene TRBJ2-3; the D gene is possibly TRBD2 (6 bases). This CDR3 has 16 amino acids. The germline gives CDR1 DFQATT, CDR2 SNEGSKA (reference sequence). V lost 3 bases and J 2 bases, leaving 18 bases between the germline ends. CDR3 in DNA: TGCAGTGCTAGCTTAAGGTCTAGCGCGGCCACAGATACGCAGTATTTT. Its protein product is CSASLRSSAATDTQYF.

This clonotype was observed many times. The rearrangement links TRBV20-1 to TRBJ1-5, with TRBD1 as a possible D gene (5 bases). V was pared by 5 bases and J by 6 bases, with 20 bases between. Germline CDR1 reads DFQATT; CDR2 reads SNEGSKA (reference sequence). The CDR3 totals 15 residues. The CDR3 protein is CSAGVPGPSGQPQHF. CDR3 DNA: TGCAGTGCTGGGGTGCCGGGGCCCTCCGGTCAGCCCCAGCATTTT.

This clonotype was observed at least ten times. V gene TRBV11-1 combines with J gene TRBJ1-1, with D possibly being TRBD1 (6 bases). Germline V gene sequence: CDR1 SGHAT, CDR2 FQDESV (reference sequence). The CDR3 sequence is 15 residues long. With 5 bases removed from V and 1 base from J, the gap between germline ends came to 14 bases. This chain's CDR3 is CASSTLTGTNTEAFF. The CDR3, as DNA: TGTGCCAGCAGCACCCTGACAGGAACGAACACTGAAGCTTTCTTT.

This clonotype appeared many times. This sequence joins TRBV12-3 or TRBV12-4 and TRBJ2-1; 9 nucleotides match TRBD1. The CDR3 covers 12 residues. Unmatched junction bases numbered 0, after V lost 6 bases and J lost 6 bases. CDR3 nucleotides: TGTGCCAGCAGACAGGGGGCCAATGAGCAGTTCTTC. This codes for CASRQGANEQFF.

About this clonotype itself: A clone one base away is much larger, so this may be a read error. The rearrangement joins TRBV20-1 to TRBJ2-5; the D is unclear. V was trimmed by 5 bases and J by 4 bases, leaving 20 bases between them. The CDR3 loop spans 15 amino acids. The germline gives CDR1 DFQATT, CDR2 SNEGSKA (reference sequence). The CDR3 DNA follows: TGCAGTGCTGGCTCGGGCTCCGGTATGGGAGAGACCCAGTACTTC. Amino acids: CSAGSGSGMGETQYF.

The table lists this clonotype with many counts. The chain uses TRBV28 and TRBJ2-5; possible D gene TRBD1, 5 bases. The length of the CDR3 is 14 residues. CDR1 and CDR2 from the germline V gene are MDHEN and SYDVKM. V gave up 5 bases and J gave up 6 bases, with 16 bases separating them. The CDR3 sequence is CASSRSEQEQTQYF. CDR3 nucleotides: TGTGCCAGCAGTCGGTCGGAACAGGAGCAGACCCAGTACTTC.

The genes are TRBV7-9 and TRBJ2-2; D gene unclear. CDR3 length: 11 residues. Trimming removed 7 bases at V and 6 bases at J, with 6 bases between. Germline assignment: CDR1 SEHNR and CDR2 FQNEAQ (reference sequence). The CDR3 region is CASTPAGELFF. The CDR3 DNA follows: TGTGCCAGCACCCCGGCCGGGGAGCTGTTTTTT.

The sample holds many counts of this clonotype. This sequence joins TRBV5-1 and TRBJ1-5; D call uncertain. Trimming stripped 0 bases from V and 9 bases from J, with 22 bases between. The length of the CDR3 is 17 residues. Germline V gives CDR1 SGHRS, CDR2 YFSETQ. In DNA, the CDR3 is TGCGCCAGCAGCTTGGGATCGTTGGGGAGGGAGGGTAGGCCCCAGCATTTT. Its protein is CASSLGSLGREGRPQHF.